The 13 T cell receptor beta chains presented below share a single source sample, sequenced in a study of cytomegalovirus exposure and HLA in healthy donors. The PCR ran on 60 Vbeta and 13 Jbeta primers. The protocol was immunoSEQ multiplex PCR, while the TCRdb copy is restricted to in-frame clones and leaves out a portion. The sample lists around 130,000 clones, 8% to 9.5% occurring once. Sequencing was done on a sample of PBMCs. The receptors come from a man between 35 and 55 years old in good health and CMV-seronegative.

V is TRBV29-1 and J is TRBJ2-3; TRBD1 agrees at 7 bases. Germline CDR1 reads SQVTM; CDR2 reads ANQGSEA. The CDR3 extends over 15 amino acids. Trimming took 6 bases from V and 5 from J; bases not matched to a gene: 14. CDR3 residues: CSVCQTGAQGDTQYF. CDR3 DNA: TGCAGCGTCTGCCAAACAGGGGCCCAGGGAGATACGCAGTATTTT.

The chain has TRBV7-9 and TRBJ2-5; 9 positions match TRBD2. The J call is in doubt because the DNA end fits TRBJ2-7 better. The CDR3 has 16 residues. The germline V gene has CDR1 SEHNR and CDR2 FQNEAQ (reference sequence). The CDR3 loop reads CASSSNKLAGRDEQYF. The CDR3 nucleotides are TGTGCCAGCAGCTCGAATAAGCTAGCGGGGAGGGACGAGCAGTACTTC.

This clone was seen only a few times. This chain links TRBV19 with TRBJ1-4; 7 bases agree with TRBD1. This CDR3 is 18 amino acids long. Germline V gene data show CDR1 as LNHDA and CDR2 as SQIVND (reference sequence). Trimming took 4 bases from V and 2 from J; bases not matched to a gene: 13. The CDR3, as DNA: TGTGCCAGTAGTAGAAGACAGGGTACGTTTTCGACTAATGAAAAACTGTTTTTT. Translated: CASSRRQGTFSTNEKLFF. The entire variable domain, with the rest obtained from reference TRBV19 and TRBJ1-4, is as follows: DGGITQSPKYLFRKEGQNVTLSCEQNLNHDAMYWYRQDPGQGLRLIYYSQIVNDFQKGDIAEGYSVSREKKESFPLTVTSAQKNPTAFYLCASSRRQGTFSTNEKLFFGSGTQLSVL.

This clone was seen more than once but under ten times. The J gene is TRBJ2-3, the V gene TRBV7-9; maybe TRBD2 (7 bases). Looked up from germline, CDR1 is SEHNR and CDR2 is FQNEAQ (reference sequence). This CDR3 region has 16 residues. Trimming removed 5 bases at V and 2 bases at J, with 17 bases between. The CDR3 DNA is TGTGCCAGCAGCCCCGGGGGGCGGGGTAACACAGATACGCAGTATTTT. This encodes CASSPGGRGNTDTQYF.

This clone has more than one count but fewer than ten. This chain joins TRBV5-4 and TRBJ2-1; 11 bases are a match to TRBD1. The CDR3 is 14 residues long. Germline loops: CDR1 SGHNT, CDR2 YYREEE (reference sequence). V trimming: 4 bases; J trimming: 8 bases; junction bases outside the gene matches: 5. CDR3 coding DNA: TGTGCCAGCAGCCCGAGGACAGGGGGCGATGAGCAGTTCTTC. Amino acids: CASSPRTGGDEQFF.

The CDR3 nucleotides read TGTGCCAGCAGCCGACAGGGCCCCACCGGGGAGCTGTTTTTT. Its translation is CASSRQGPTGELFF. The gene calls are TRBV6-5 and TRBJ2-2, with TRBD1 matching over 7 bases. The CDR3 length is 14 residues. Per the germline V gene, CDR1 is MNHEY and CDR2 is SVGAGI. V lost 6 bases, J lost 4 bases, and 5 bases stayed unmatched.

Here the CDR3 DNA reads TGTGCCATCAGTACTACCGGGACAGGGGTTGGCTACACCTTC. It codes for CAISTTGTGVGYTF. The V and J genes are TRBV10-3 and TRBJ1-2; 10 bases are a match to TRBD1. CDR1 is ENHRY, CDR2 SYGVKD, per germline. V was pared by 5 bases and J by 7 bases, with 7 bases of the junction left unmatched. The CDR3 has 14 amino acids.

This clone was seen a handful of times. The V and J genes are TRBV10-1 and TRBJ2-5; 11 nucleotides agree with TRBD2. The J call may be faulty, since TRBJ2-7 better matches the DNA end. The CDR3 is 14 amino acids. Germline assignment: CDR1 WNHNN and CDR2 SYGVQD (reference sequence). The CDR3, as DNA: TGCGCCACCTCATCTAGCGGGAGGTCTAACGAGCAGTACTTC. This gives the protein CATSSSGRSNEQYF.

In nucleotides, the CDR3 is TGTGCCAGCAGCTCTTCTAGCAATCAGCCCCAGCATTTT. It yields the protein CASSSSSNQPQHF. This rearrangement joins TRBV7-9 to TRBJ1-5; no firm D call. The germline gives CDR1 SEHNR, CDR2 FQNEAQ (reference sequence). With 4 bases removed from V and 0 bases from J, the gap between germline ends came to 4 bases. The CDR3 runs 13 residues.

This clone was counted between two and nine times. The chain has TRBV10-3 and TRBJ2-2; a weak D match, TRBD1 (5 bases). This CDR3 contains 14 residues. The germline V gene has CDR1 ENHRY and CDR2 SYGVKD. V shed 1 base and J shed 4 bases, with 7 bases lying between them. CDR3 in DNA: TGTGCCATCAGTGAGTTGACAGCCACCGGGGAGCTGTTTTTT. Translation: CAISELTATGELFF.

The chain couples TRBV7-2 to TRBJ1-1, with 7 positions matching TRBD1. The germline V gene encodes CDR1 SGHTA and CDR2 FQGNSA. The length of the CDR3 is 13 residues. V shed 5 bases, J shed 8 bases, and the junction held 8 bases outside the gene matches. The CDR3 is CASSPTGPAEAFF. In DNA form, the CDR3 reads TGTGCCAGCAGCCCGACAGGGCCTGCGGAAGCTTTCTTT.

The genes are TRBV2 and TRBJ1-2; D gene uncertain. The CDR3 totals 12 residues. The V and J ends lost 3 bases and 3 bases respectively, with 5 bases between them. The V gene's germline CDR1 is SNHLY and CDR2 FYNNEI. The CDR3 bases are TGTGCCAGCAGTGAGGCGGACTATGGCTACACCTTC. It is translated as CASSEADYGYTF.

This clone was observed a handful of times. The rearrangement uses TRBV6-5 and TRBJ1-4; TRBD1 matches at 10 bases. Germline V gene data show CDR1 as MNHEY and CDR2 as SVGAGI. This CDR3 comprises 14 residues. Unmatched junction bases numbered 3, after V lost 4 bases and J lost 7 bases. The CDR3 DNA sequence: TGTGCCAGCAGTTCGACAGGGGGCACTGAAAAACTGTTTTTT. Translating gives CASSSTGGTEKLFF.